This T cell receptor beta chain was obtained from a study of beta chain features in type 1 diabetes. This clone was seen a handful of times. Losses at the gene ends were 3 bases for V and 2 bases for J; bases not matched to a gene: 4. Per the germline V gene, CDR1 is SEHNR and CDR2 is FQNEAQ (reference sequence). CDR3 length: 15 residues. Expressed TCRB transcripts were sequenced because the isolated RNA had all been reverse transcribed beforehand. Method: immunoSEQ multiplex PCR; TCRdb's copy keeps in-frame clones and lacks some. The sample records 200,000 to 250,000 clones, about 63% being singletons.

This sequence originates from a man aged 30-40 years in good health. J is TRBJ1-5 and V is TRBV7-9; 7 bases fit TRBD1. What was sequenced was naive CD4+ T cells from blood. The CDR3 DNA follows: TGTGCCAGCAGCTTTCAGGGGGATGGCAATCAGCCCCAGCATTTT. This translates into CASSFQGDGNQPQHF.